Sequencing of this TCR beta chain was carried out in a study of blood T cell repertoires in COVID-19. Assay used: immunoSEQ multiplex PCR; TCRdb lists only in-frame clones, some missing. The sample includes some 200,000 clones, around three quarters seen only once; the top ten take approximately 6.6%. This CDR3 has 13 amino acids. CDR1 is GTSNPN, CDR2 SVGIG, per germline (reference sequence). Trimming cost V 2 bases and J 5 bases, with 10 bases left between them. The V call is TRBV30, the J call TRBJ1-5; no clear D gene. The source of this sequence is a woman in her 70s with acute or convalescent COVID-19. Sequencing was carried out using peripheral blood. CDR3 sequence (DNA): TGTGCCTGGAGTTACGGAGACTATCAGCCCCAGCATTTT. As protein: CAWSYGDYQPQHF. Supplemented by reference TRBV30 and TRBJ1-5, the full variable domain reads SQTIHQWPATLVQPVGSPLSLECTVEGTSNPNLYWYRQAAGRGLQLLFYSVGIGQISSEVPQNLSASRPQDRQFILSSKKLLLSDSGFYLCAWSYGDYQPQHFGDGTRLSIL.